This passage covers 27 T cell receptor beta chains from one sample sequenced in a study of Ad26.COV2.S vaccination and SARS-CoV-2 variants. Profiling relied on immunoSEQ multiplex PCR, and the TCRdb table lists in-frame clones only, not all of them. The data hold about 390,000 clones, with about nine tenths observed a single time. Treatment here: 15 to 20 received Ad26.COV2.S at low or high dose, single or two shots; a few received placebo; per-sample allocation not given. Day 63 after the first injection of vaccine or placebo was the sampling time. Sequencing used peripheral blood, obtained in a trial of Ad26.COV2.S vaccine versus placebo. These receptors came from a person aged 18 to 59 who received the Ad26.COV2.S COVID-19 vaccine or a placebo.

The chain is built from TRBV18 and TRBJ2-3; D perhaps matches TRBD2 (5 bases). From germline, CDR1 is KGHSH and CDR2 LQKENI. V was pared by 2 bases and J by 2 bases, with 11 bases between. CDR3 size: 15 residues. The CDR3 DNA is TGTGCCAGCTCACCAAGCCTAGCCCACACAGATACGCAGTATTTT. This sequence encodes CASSPSLAHTDTQYF.

The chain carries TRBV14 and TRBJ2-1; D is undetermined. The CDR3 contains 17 residues. Germline loops: CDR1 SGHDN, CDR2 FVKESK. Trimming removed 2 bases at V and 1 base at J, with 15 bases between. In DNA, the CDR3 is TGTGCCAGCAGCCAATTCTGGCAGGCTGGGTCCTACAATGAGCAGTTCTTC. Its protein product is CASSQFWQAGSYNEQFF.

This clone was picked up one time. The chain links TRBV10-3 to TRBJ2-1; 16 nucleotides align to TRBD2. The CDR3 length is 18 residues. Germline V lookup: CDR1 ENHRY, CDR2 SYGVKD. Trimming took 11 bases from V and 0 from J; bases not matched to a gene: 10. CDR3 protein: CASNPGLAGGSSYNEQFF. For the CDR3, the DNA is TGTGCCTCAAATCCGGGACTAGCGGGGGGGAGCTCCTACAATGAGCAGTTCTTC.

The sample holds one count of this clone. The chain carries TRBV6-2 or TRBV6-3 and TRBJ1-1; D is unclear. Per germline, CDR1 MNHEY and CDR2 SVGEGT. The CDR3 totals 16 residues. Deletions cut 0 bases from V and 0 bases from J, with 11 bases between. CDR3 DNA sequence: TGTGCCAGCAGTTACTCTGGTCCGAGGATGAACACTGAAGCTTTCTTT. Its protein product is CASSYSGPRMNTEAFF.

This rearrangement joins TRBV5-8 to TRBJ2-5; 11 bases match TRBD1. The junction had 9 bases not matched to a gene; V was cut back by 4 bases and J by 4 bases. CDR1 is SGHTS and CDR2 is YDEGEE in the germline V gene. There are 16 residues in the CDR3. This CDR3 is CASSTGQGAFPETQYF. The CDR3 bases are TGTGCCAGCAGCACCGGACAGGGGGCCTTCCCAGAGACCCAGTACTTC. The complete variable domain, with remaining parts taken from reference TRBV5-8 and TRBJ2-5, reads EAGVTQSPTHLIKTRGQQATLRCSPISGHTSVYWYQQALGLGLQFLLWYDEGEERNRGNFPPRFSGRQFPNYSSELNVNALELEDSALYLCASSTGQGAFPETQYFGPGTRLLVL.

The V and J genes are TRBV6-5 and TRBJ1-3; no clear D. V was clipped by 2 bases and J by 0 bases, with 11 bases between them. Germline loops: CDR1 MNHEY, CDR2 SVGAGI. This CDR3 spans 16 amino acids. The CDR3 is CASSYRAPSSGNTIYF. The CDR3 nucleotides are TGTGCCAGCAGTTACAGGGCCCCGAGCTCTGGAAACACCATATATTTT.

This rearrangement joins TRBV28 to TRBJ2-7; maybe TRBD2 (5 bases). This CDR3 has 12 amino acids. Trimming left V 3 bases short and J 5 bases short, with 8 bases between. Per the germline V gene, CDR1 is MDHEN and CDR2 is SYDVKM. CDR3 DNA sequence: TGTGCCAGCAGTTTGCGGGTCCACGAGCAGTACTTC. It translates to CASSLRVHEQYF. Using reference TRBV28 and TRBJ2-7 for the parts outside the CDR3, the full variable domain is DVKVTQSSRYLVKRTGEKVFLECVQDMDHENMFWYRQDPGLGLRLIYFSYDVKMKEKGDIPEGYSVSREKKERFSLILESASTNQTSMYLCASSLRVHEQYFGPGTRLTVT.

The chain is built from TRBV7-2 and TRBJ1-5; D gene uncertain. V lost 2 bases to trimming and J lost 11 bases, with 10 bases between them. Germline V lookup: CDR1 SGHTA, CDR2 FQGNSA. CDR3 size: 12 residues. The CDR3 region has the DNA TGTGCCAGCAGCTTACAAGGAGGAGCCCAGCATTTT. Its translation is CASSLQGGAQHF.

V usage is TRBV5-4 and J usage is TRBJ1-2, with a possible D match to TRBD1 (5 bases). CDR3 length: 16 residues. Germline CDR1 SGHNT, CDR2 YYREEE (reference sequence). The V gene lost 4 bases and the J gene lost 8 bases, with 24 bases spanning the gap. The CDR3, as DNA: TGTGCCAGCAGCCCTGGACTCCCCGGGGCTTCGAGGGGCTACACCTTC. Protein product: CASSPGLPGASRGYTF.

The chain is built from TRBV5-4 and TRBJ1-5; tentative D call: TRBD1 (5 bases). The CDR3 runs to 16 residues. Trimming removed 4 bases from V and 0 bases from J, with 14 bases in between. Germline values: CDR1 SGHNT, CDR2 YYREEE (reference sequence). The CDR3, as DNA: TGTGCCAGCAGCGTGGGGGAGAATTATAGCAATCAGCCCCAGCATTTT. Encoded protein: CASSVGENYSNQPQHF.

This clone has a single count. This chain connects TRBV11-2 to TRBJ2-3; TRBD2 matches 11 bases. The CDR3 length is 15 residues. CDR1 and CDR2 (germline): SGHAT, FQNNGV. The J segment lost 4 bases and the V segment lost 5 bases, leaving 5 bases of the junction unmatched. In DNA form, the CDR3 reads TGTGCCAGCAGCCCTAGCGGGGGGTTCGCAGATACGCAGTATTTT. Translation: CASSPSGGFADTQYF.

The chain employs TRBV3-1 (or the pseudogene TRBV3-2) and TRBJ2-1, with 9 bases identical to TRBD2. V was pared by 2 bases and J by 0 bases, with 5 bases of the junction left unmatched. The germline V gene has CDR1 LGHDT and CDR2 YNNKEL (reference sequence). The CDR3 spans 17 residues. The CDR3 loop reads CASSQRQRGVSYNEQFF. CDR3 bases: TGTGCCAGCAGCCAACGACAGCGGGGGGTCTCCTACAATGAGCAGTTCTTC.

The V gene is TRBV19, the J gene TRBJ1-5; 7 bases agree with TRBD1. V was clipped by 5 bases and J by 1 base; unmatched bases: 2. The CDR3 extends over 14 amino acids. CDR1 and CDR2 from the germline V gene are LNHDA and SQIVND (reference sequence). As DNA, the CDR3 is TGTGCCAGTAGTCAGGGGGGAAGCAATCAGCCCCAGCATTTT. Its protein is CASSQGGSNQPQHF.

V and J are TRBV7-8 and TRBJ2-3, with D possibly TRBD1 on 6 matching bases. CDR1 and CDR2 from the germline V gene are SGHVS and FQNEAQ. The CDR3 is 13 residues long. Deletions cut 5 bases from V and 4 bases from J, with 10 bases between. CDR3 residues: CASSLRGADTQYF. The CDR3 bases are TGTGCCAGCAGCCTCAGGGGTGCAGATACGCAGTATTTT.

The chain is built from TRBV2 and TRBJ1-2; weak D call: TRBD1 (6 bases). V was pared by 6 bases and J by 5 bases, with 16 bases between. This CDR3 has 14 residues. Germline V lookup: CDR1 SNHLY, CDR2 FYNNEI. The CDR3, as DNA: TGTGCCAGCAGGGGGGCAGGACAGATTTATGGCTACACCTTC. It is translated as CASRGAGQIYGYTF.

The V and J genes are TRBV5-8 and TRBJ1-5; TRBD1 agrees at 7 bases. Unmatched junction bases numbered 3, after V lost 5 bases and J lost 4 bases. The CDR3 is 13 residues long. CDR1 is SGHTS and CDR2 is YDEGEE in the germline V gene. The CDR3 loop reads CASSQQGNQPQHF. The CDR3 nucleotides are TGTGCCAGCAGTCAACAGGGGAATCAGCCCCAGCATTTT. Full variable domain (missing parts from reference TRBV5-8 and TRBJ1-5): EAGVTQSPTHLIKTRGQQATLRCSPISGHTSVYWYQQALGLGLQFLLWYDEGEERNRGNFPPRFSGRQFPNYSSELNVNALELEDSALYLCASSQQGNQPQHFGDGTRLSIL.

The chain links TRBV5-4 to TRBJ2-7, with TRBD1 matching over 8 bases. CDR1 SGHNT and CDR2 YYREEE come from the germline V gene (reference sequence). The V gene end was trimmed by 4 bases and the J gene end by 0 bases; junction bases not matched to a gene: 18. The CDR3 runs to 19 residues. The CDR3 region is CASSPKQGGATLSSYEQYF. The CDR3 nucleotides are TGTGCCAGCAGCCCGAAACAGGGGGGAGCTACCCTAAGCTCCTACGAGCAGTACTTC.

The chain uses TRBV11-2 and TRBJ1-3, with D perhaps matching TRBD1 (5 bases). Germline CDR1 reads SGHAT; CDR2 reads FQNNGV. This CDR3 region has 18 residues. V was shortened by 0 bases and J by 4 bases, with 19 bases between the two germline ends. The CDR3 is CASSLDPLPGLLGNTIYF. The CDR3 DNA follows: TGTGCCAGCAGCTTAGATCCTCTTCCAGGGCTGTTGGGAAACACCATATATTTT.

The V and J genes are TRBV5-8 and TRBJ1-5; D is perhaps TRBD1 (5 bases). V was clipped by 3 bases and J by 4 bases, with 17 bases between them. The V gene's germline CDR1 is SGHTS and CDR2 YDEGEE. The CDR3 is 16 amino acids. The CDR3 region is CASSWRQGVGNQPQHF. In nucleotides, the CDR3 is TGTGCCAGCAGCTGGAGGCAGGGTGTAGGAAATCAGCCCCAGCATTTT.

The chain uses TRBV6-1 and TRBJ2-7; TRBD2 is a possible D gene (6 bases). CDR1 is MNHNS, CDR2 SASEGT, per germline. V was trimmed by 1 base and J by 6 bases, leaving 28 bases between them. The CDR3 is made up of 19 amino acids. The CDR3 bases are TGTGCCAGCAGTGAAGGCAGGGTGTTGGCGGGGTCCCCTCTTGGCGAGCAGTACTTC. Translating it yields CASSEGRVLAGSPLGEQYF.

The rearrangement uses TRBV10-3 and TRBJ2-5; 10 nucleotides align to TRBD1. The CDR3 runs 14 residues. J lost 5 bases, V lost 4 bases, and 4 bases had no gene match. Germline V CDR1 and CDR2: ENHRY, SYGVKD. The CDR3 nucleotides are TGTGCCATCAGTGGGGACAGGGGCAGGGAGACCCAGTACTTC. This codes for CAISGDRGRETQYF.

The chain carries TRBV4-2 and TRBJ2-7, with 7 bases matching TRBD2. The CDR3 contains 14 residues. V shed 0 bases and J 7 bases; nucleotides not matched to a gene: 6. Germline loops: CDR1 LGHNA, CDR2 YNFKEQ. CDR3 protein: CASSQDPGGREQYF. The CDR3 nucleotides read TGTGCCAGCAGCCAAGACCCGGGGGGAAGGGAGCAGTACTTC.

V gene TRBV6-2 or TRBV6-3 combines with J gene TRBJ1-5; TRBD1 matches at 8 bases. Per germline, CDR1 MNHEY and CDR2 SVGEGT. The trim removed 5 bases at V and 3 bases at J, leaving 6 bases unmatched. The CDR3 covers 15 residues. The CDR3 coding sequence is TGTGCCAGCAGTATGGACAGGGCCCTCAATCAGCCCCAGCATTTT. Translation gives CASSMDRALNQPQHF.

The chain carries TRBV12-3 or TRBV12-4 and TRBJ1-2; D unresolved. There are 13 residues in the CDR3. V was shortened by 5 bases and J by 7 bases, with 14 bases between the two germline ends. CDR3 DNA sequence: TGTGCCAGCAGTCGACCGGGAGCGGGTGGCTACACCTTC. Translating it yields CASSRPGAGGYTF.

In this sample, this clone turned up a few times. The V call is TRBV27, the J call TRBJ1-5; TRBD1 matches at 7 bases. The CDR3 is 16 amino acids. V gave up 6 bases and J gave up 0 bases; unmatched junction bases: 8. Germline values: CDR1 MNHEY, CDR2 SMNVEV (reference sequence). CDR3 sequence: CASSRLGQISNQPQHF. Here the CDR3 DNA reads TGTGCCAGCAGCCGCTTGGGACAGATTAGCAATCAGCCCCAGCATTTT.

The genes are TRBV18 and TRBJ2-3; TRBD2 is a possible D gene (5 bases). The length of the CDR3 is 15 residues. CDR1 and CDR2 from the germline V gene are KGHSH and LQKENI. Trimming took off 7 bases at V and 0 bases at J, with 14 bases between the two ends. CDR3 protein: CASCPSGISTDTQYF. The CDR3 coding sequence is TGTGCCAGCTGTCCCTCCGGGATTAGCACAGATACGCAGTATTTT.

This clone is a singleton in its sample. Distinct nucleotide sequences in the sample also encode this CDR3. This chain uses TRBV27 with TRBJ2-2; D gene unclear. The CDR3 runs 11 residues. The V end lost 3 bases, the J end lost 6 bases, and 2 bases lay between the germline ends. CDR1 and CDR2 (germline): MNHEY, SMNVEV (reference sequence). CDR3: CASSLSGELFF. In DNA form, the CDR3 reads TGTGCCAGCAGTTTGTCCGGGGAGCTGTTTTTT.